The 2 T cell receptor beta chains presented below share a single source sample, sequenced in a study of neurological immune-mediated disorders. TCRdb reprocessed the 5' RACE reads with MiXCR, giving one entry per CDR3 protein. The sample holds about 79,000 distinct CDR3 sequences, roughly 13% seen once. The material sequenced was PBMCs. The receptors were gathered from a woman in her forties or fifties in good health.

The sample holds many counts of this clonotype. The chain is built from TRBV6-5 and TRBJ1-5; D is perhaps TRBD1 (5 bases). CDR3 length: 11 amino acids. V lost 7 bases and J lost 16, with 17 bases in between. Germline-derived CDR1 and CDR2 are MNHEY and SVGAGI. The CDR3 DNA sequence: TGTGCCAGCACCGACGGGGCAGTGCGACATTTT. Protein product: CASTDGAVRHF.

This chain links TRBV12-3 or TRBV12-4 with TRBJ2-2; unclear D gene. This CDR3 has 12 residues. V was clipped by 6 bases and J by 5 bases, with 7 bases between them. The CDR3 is CASRLSTGELFF. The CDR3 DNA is TGTGCCAGCAGATTAAGTACCGGGGAGCTGTTTTTT.